Reported below is one T cell receptor (beta chain). Its antigen is not identified. Combining a sample-barcoded 5' primer with a J-beta primer mix, a second PCR ran for roughly 7 to 11 cycles. Each cDNA molecule was tagged by a template-switch adaptor that had 12 random nucleotides. TCRdb reprocessed the 5' RACE reads via MiXCR and lists one record per CDR3 protein. The data hold 1 million to 1.2 million distinct CDR3 sequences, with under 40% observed a single time. This sample is drawn from a study of blood T cells in healthy people across ages. Study summary: Template-switching capture recovered about one barcoded beta molecule per two T cells.

The study's findings and limits: Strong correlation existed between TCR beta diversity and naive T cell percentage.

Trimming removed 0 bases from V and 6 bases from J, with 14 bases in between. CDR1 ENHRY and CDR2 SYGVKD come from the germline V gene. There are 15 residues in the CDR3. Material for sequencing was blood. The source of this sequence is a young man in good health. The chain is built from TRBV10-3 and TRBJ1-2, with a tentative D call TRBD1 (5 bases). The chain's CDR3 is CAISESTAGTDGYTF. The CDR3 DNA follows: TGTGCCATCAGTGAGTCGACAGCGGGAACGGATGGCTACACCTTC.